These T cell receptor beta chains were read from a single sample in a study of beta chain features in type 1 diabetes. Profiling relied on immunoSEQ multiplex PCR, and the TCRdb table lists in-frame clones only, not all of them. The repertoire consists of 140,000 or so clones, with around 9.3% occurring once and the leading ten covering under 1.5%. Material for sequencing was naive CD4+ T cells from blood. All receptors derive from a man aged 18 to 30 in good health. Both conserved end residues are part of each CDR3. A D gene is named only where the DNA matches it firmly. Clone size appears in some rows only: once, few, many, or a class for an expanded clone.

d_gene	j_gene	abundance	v_gene	CDR3nt	CDR3aa
.	TRBJ1-6	many	TRBV4-2	TGTGCCAGCAGCCAAGATAGGCAGGGAGGATCACCCCTCCACTTT	CASSQDRQGGSPLHF
.	TRBJ2-5	few	TRBV28	TGTGCCAGCAGTTTGCCCCAGGTTCAAGAGACCCAGTACTTC	CASSLPQVQETQYF
.	TRBJ2-7	few	TRBV6-5	TGTGCCAGCAGTTACTCGGGGCCGGCAGAGGACGAGCAGTACTTC	CASSYSGPAEDEQYF
TRBD1	TRBJ1-1	few	TRBV25-1	TGTGCCAGCAGTGAATATGGACAGGGACTTGGAAACACTGAAGCTTTCTTT	CASSEYGQGLGNTEAFF
.	TRBJ2-3	.	TRBV18	TGTGCCAGCTCACCACTAGAACAGGCGGTAACGCAGTATTTT	CASSPLEQAVTQYF
TRBD2	TRBJ2-3	few	TRBV11-2	TGTGCCAGCAGCTTTGGGGCCGGGACTAGCGGGGTCGGGGGGCAGTATTTT	CASSFGAGTSGVGGQYF
TRBD2	TRBJ2-7	.	TRBV5-1	TGCGCCAGCAGGGTAGGGACTAGCTCCTACGAGCAGTACTTC	CASRVGTSSYEQYF
TRBD1	TRBJ2-7	few	TRBV6-5	TGTGCCAGCACAGAGGGACAGGGAGACTACGAGCAGTACTTC	CASTEGQGDYEQYF
TRBD1	TRBJ2-6	few	TRBV28	TGTGCCAGCACCCTCTTGAGGGGGCGCTCTGGGGCCAACGTCCTGACTTTC	CASTLLRGRSGANVLTF
TRBD2	TRBJ2-7	.	TRBV5-5	TGTGCCAGCAGCCAGCTAGCGGGGGCAACCTACGAGCAGTACTTC	CASSQLAGATYEQYF
.	TRBJ2-1	.	TRBV7-3	TGTGCCAGCAGCCCGCCTGGACAGAGCTACAATGAGCAGTTCTTC	CASSPPGQSYNEQFF
TRBD1	TRBJ2-5	few	TRBV11-2	TGTGCCAGCAGCTTAGATTTATTGGGACAGGGGAAGAAGACCCAGTACTTC	CASSLDLLGQGKKTQYF
TRBD2	TRBJ2-1	few	TRBV11-2	TGTGCCAGCAGCTCAACCGCGTACAGCGGGGGGGCCGGAGTCTTC	CASSSTAYSGGAGVF
.	TRBJ2-6	many	TRBV18	TGTGCCAGCTCCGGCTCTGGGGCCAACGTCCTGACTTTC	CASSGSGANVLTF
.	TRBJ2-7	.	TRBV5-4	TGTGCCACCTCGCAGCGGAACTACGAGCAGTACTTC	CATSQRNYEQYF
TRBD1	TRBJ1-3	.	TRBV15	TGTGCCACCAGCACCCGACAGGGCCTAAACACCATATATTTT	CATSTRQGLNTIYF
.	TRBJ2-2	.	TRBV9	TGTGCCAGCAGCCCAGGTGGCCACAACACCGGGGAGCTGTTTTTT	CASSPGGHNTGELFF
TRBD1	TRBJ1-2	.	TRBV9	TGTGCCAGCAGCGTAGCGCCGGACAGGGGTAACGGCTACACCTTC	CASSVAPDRGNGYTF
.	TRBJ1-1	few	TRBV6-5	TGTGCCAGCAGTTACGAGGTCGGTAACACTGAAGCTTTCTTT	CASSYEVGNTEAFF